The rows below give T cell receptor beta chains drawn from one sample of a study of blood T cell repertoires in COVID-19. The assay was immunoSEQ multiplex PCR, and TCRdb's table has in-frame clones only and misses some. The sample lists 90,000 or so clones, approximately 84% occurring once. Sequencing used peripheral blood. The receptors were gathered from an elderly man with active or convalescent COVID-19. Each CDR3 is given without its conserved first and last residue.

v_call	j_call	cdr3_aa
TRBV28	TRBJ1-3	ASSTGGAGGNTIY
TRBV5-1	TRBJ1-4	ASRRGSGEKLF
TRBV19	TRBJ2-1	ASSKPGQGSGNEQF
TRBV9	TRBJ2-5	ASSTRTSGGQETQY
TRBV29-1	TRBJ1-4	SVELGRGNEKLF
TRBV24-1	TRBJ2-3	ATSDFPYTDTQY
TRBV19	TRBJ1-1	ASKGEGQGNTEAF
TRBV5-1	TRBJ1-6	ASSLGQGISPLH
TRBV4-2	TRBJ1-6	ASSPVARNNSPLH
TRBV7-2	TRBJ1-2	ASSSPQGSGYT
TRBV5-1	TRBJ2-5	ASSARQGETQY
TRBV5-6	TRBJ2-3	ASSAPGTSGGADTQY
TRBV7-7	TRBJ2-7	ASSAGLATEQY
TRBV10-2	TRBJ2-7	ASSDGVFSYEQY
TRBV29-1	TRBJ2-5	SVQVPQETQY
TRBV12-3/TRBV12-4	TRBJ1-6	ASCRDSNSPLH
TRBV24-1	TRBJ2-1	ATSDPTGIHNEQF
TRBV7-9	TRBJ1-5	ASSPTGIDQPQH
TRBV5-6	TRBJ2-1	ASSRRGLPQSYNEQF
TRBV3-1/TRBV3-2	TRBJ2-4	ASSRTTAKEAKNIQY
TRBV4-1	TRBJ1-1	ASSQDPGDTEAF
TRBV3-1/TRBV3-2	TRBJ2-7	ASSQGNQMGLTYEQY
TRBV4-1	TRBJ2-2	ASSQGDSGTGELF
TRBV6-1	TRBJ1-4	ASSEAGTGGSEKLF
TRBV4-3	TRBJ1-3	ASSQGDRGLSGNTIY
TRBV5-1	TRBJ2-7	ASGQTGGTYEQY
TRBV19	TRBJ1-2	ASRQGTGDGYT
TRBV5-6	TRBJ1-1	ASSPRSGTEAF
TRBV2	TRBJ1-2	ASSEPGGGGPSMGYT
TRBV7-2	TRBJ2-2	ASSLSGGGTGELF
TRBV24-1	TRBJ2-3	ATQQETTDTQY
TRBV6-5	TRBJ1-2	ASSYSSGTGYGYT
TRBV6-1	TRBJ2-5	ASSELAGGQETQY
TRBV29-1	TRBJ1-1	SVQGELNTEAF
TRBV4-3	TRBJ2-7	ASSQVFSSGGYEQY
TRBV4-3	TRBJ1-3	ASSQDLTFTIY
TRBV7-6	TRBJ2-5	ASSLESGWRGTQY
TRBV27	TRBJ1-5	ASSLGQGNQPQH
TRBV18	TRBJ1-1	ASSLLQGIDTEAF
TRBV7-9	TRBJ1-6	ASSLTTESPLH
TRBV10-1	TRBJ1-2	ASSDSFTGNHGYT
TRBV27	TRBJ1-2	ASSLRDSYGYT
TRBV5-1	TRBJ1-1	ASAQVNTEAF
TRBV18	TRBJ1-2	ASSQTGLTNGYT